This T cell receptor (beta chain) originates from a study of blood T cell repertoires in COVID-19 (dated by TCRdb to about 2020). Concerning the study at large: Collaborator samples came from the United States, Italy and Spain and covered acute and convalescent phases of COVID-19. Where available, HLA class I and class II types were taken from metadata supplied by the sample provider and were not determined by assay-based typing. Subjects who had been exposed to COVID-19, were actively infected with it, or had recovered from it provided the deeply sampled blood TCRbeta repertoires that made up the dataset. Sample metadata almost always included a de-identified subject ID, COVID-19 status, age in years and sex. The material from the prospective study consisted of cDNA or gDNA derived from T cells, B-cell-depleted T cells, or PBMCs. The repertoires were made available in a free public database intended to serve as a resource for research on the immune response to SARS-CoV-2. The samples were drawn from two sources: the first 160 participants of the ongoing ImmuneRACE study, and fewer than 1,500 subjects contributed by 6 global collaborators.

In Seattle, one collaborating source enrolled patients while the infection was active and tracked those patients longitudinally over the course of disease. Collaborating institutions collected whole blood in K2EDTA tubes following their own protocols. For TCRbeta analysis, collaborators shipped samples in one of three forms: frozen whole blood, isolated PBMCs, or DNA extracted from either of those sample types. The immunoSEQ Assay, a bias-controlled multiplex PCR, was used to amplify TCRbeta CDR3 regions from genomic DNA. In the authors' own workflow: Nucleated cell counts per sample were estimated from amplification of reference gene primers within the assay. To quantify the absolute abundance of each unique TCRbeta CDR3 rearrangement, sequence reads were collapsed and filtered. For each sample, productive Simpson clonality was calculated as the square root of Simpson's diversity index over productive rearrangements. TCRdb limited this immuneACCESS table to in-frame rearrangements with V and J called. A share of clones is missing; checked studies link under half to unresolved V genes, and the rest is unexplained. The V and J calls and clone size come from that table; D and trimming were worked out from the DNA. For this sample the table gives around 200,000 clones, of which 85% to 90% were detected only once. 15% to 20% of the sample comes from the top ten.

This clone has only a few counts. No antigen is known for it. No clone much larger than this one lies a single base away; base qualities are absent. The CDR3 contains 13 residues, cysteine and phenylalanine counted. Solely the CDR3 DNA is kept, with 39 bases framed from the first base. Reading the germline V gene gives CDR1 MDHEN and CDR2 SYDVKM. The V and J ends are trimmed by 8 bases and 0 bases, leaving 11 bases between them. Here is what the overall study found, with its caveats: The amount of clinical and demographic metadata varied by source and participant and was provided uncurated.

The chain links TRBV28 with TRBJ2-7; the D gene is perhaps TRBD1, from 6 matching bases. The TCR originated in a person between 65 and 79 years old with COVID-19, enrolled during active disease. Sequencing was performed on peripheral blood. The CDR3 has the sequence CASLDSHSYEQYF. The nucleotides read TGTGCCAGCTTGGACAGTCACTCCTACGAGCAGTACTTC.